This TCR beta chain was recovered during a study of T-cell reconstitution after alpha-beta-depleted transplantation in children (dated by TCRdb to 2015 to 2016). For the wider study: T-cell immune reconstitution after TCRalphabeta/CD19-depleted allogeneic hematopoietic cell transplantation in children was quantitatively tracked in the study by means of TCR repertoire profiling.

Library preparation was by PCR. The reads were generated on an Illumina HiSeq 2500. TCR libraries were prepared with molecular barcoding, using unique molecular identifiers to normalize TCRbeta repertoire quantification. Through fastp at Q25 and MiXCR, TCRdb rebuilt clones from the public reads, retaining in-frame beta chains. Rows merge per CDR3 protein into single entries with the most common DNA and genes. In this sample the table shows just under 550,000 distinct CDR3 sequences, around 16% of which occur a single time. Together, the top ten hold 3.3% of the sample. CDR1 SGDLS and CDR2 YYNGEE are derived from the germline V gene. Its CDR3 holds 13 amino acids, cysteine through phenylalanine. Only CDR3 DNA is held: 39 bases, read in frame from base 1. V and J lose 7 bases and 4 bases, and a span of 14 bases separates them. The table lists this clonotype with a few counts. There is no known antigen for this receptor. No base quality information exists; no much larger clone differs at one position.

The rearranged segments are TRBV9 and TRBJ1-1; perhaps TRBD1 is the D gene, with 5 bases matching. Sequenced material: PBMCs from the stem cell graft donor, taken from the stem cell graft. This clonotype was sampled from a human donor who donated a stem cell graft to a child with acute lymphoblastic leukemia. At the DNA level, the sequence is TGTGCCAGCGCGTTAGGGGCTGGCACTGAAGCTTTCTTT. It is translated as CASALGAGTEAFF.